This TCR beta chain was sequenced during a study of T-cell reconstitution after alpha-beta-depleted transplantation in children. Findings of the study overall: Expanded clones from the graft, numbering several hundred, reportedly supplied alpha-beta T cells about two months after transplant. From surviving recipient T cells and thymic progenitors came the high day-60 TCRbeta diversity observed in some patients. T-cell counts and diversity were attributed mostly to newly produced T cells one year after transplant.

The CDR3 runs 14 residues. Looked up from germline, CDR1 is KGHDR and CDR2 is SFDVKD. V lost 6 bases and J 5 bases, leaving 14 bases between the germline ends. It was with unique molecular identifiers that the TCRbeta library was prepared. One entry per CDR3 protein, called by TCRdb with MiXCR from the PCR reads. Of 580,000 or so distinct CDR3 sequences in the sample, more than 20% were seen once. This clonotype showed up many times. What it binds is unknown. Sequencing used PBMCs, mostly from graft donor cells, obtained 360 days after TCRalphabeta/CD19-depleted stem cell transplant. The source of this sequence is a boy under three years old who had a stem cell transplant for acute myeloid leukemia, so the T cells may come from the graft donor. The genes are TRBV24-1 and TRBJ2-3; no definite D call. The CDR3: CATSKRGPQDTQYF. DNA of the CDR3: TGTGCCACCAGTAAAAGAGGCCCACAAGATACGCAGTATTTT.